This entry lists 24 T cell receptor beta chains sequenced from one sample in a study of blood T cell repertoires in COVID-19. The assay was immunoSEQ multiplex PCR, and TCRdb's table has in-frame clones only and misses some. This repertoire shows about 170,000 clones, approximately 84% found once; its top ten account for about 2.7%. Material for sequencing was peripheral blood. The source is a human donor with acute or convalescent COVID-19. The donor label of this sample is uncertain.

This clone is a singleton in its sample. V gene TRBV6-5 combines with J gene TRBJ2-7; no clear D gene. Germline V gene sequence: CDR1 MNHEY, CDR2 SVGAGI. V was pared by 0 bases and J by 5 bases, with 5 bases between. This CDR3 has 12 amino acids. CDR3 loop: CASSYSGHEQYF. For the CDR3, the DNA is TGTGCCAGCAGTTACTCCGGTCACGAGCAGTACTTC.

CDR3 loop: CASSPRSGFNQPQHF. The CDR3 DNA follows: TGTGCCAGCAGTCCCCGGTCGGGTTTTAATCAGCCCCAGCATTTT. The V call is TRBV28, the J call TRBJ1-5; D is unclear. Per the germline V gene, CDR1 is MDHEN and CDR2 is SYDVKM. V shed 5 bases and J shed 4 bases, with 15 bases lying between them. The CDR3 has 15 amino acids.

The genes are TRBV15 and TRBJ2-5; maybe TRBD2 (5 bases). Trimming removed 0 bases at V and 2 bases at J, with 13 bases between. Germline V gene data show CDR1 as LNHNV and CDR2 as YYDKDF (reference sequence). This CDR3 contains 16 residues. The CDR3 here is CATSRDLGREQETQYF. CDR3 DNA: TGTGCCACCAGCAGAGATTTAGGGAGAGAGCAAGAGACCCAGTACTTC.

This clone was recorded a few times. CDR3 sequence: CASSPLSGDSYNEQFF. Here the CDR3 DNA reads TGCGCCAGCAGCCCACTAAGCGGAGACTCCTACAATGAGCAGTTCTTC. The J gene is TRBJ2-1, the V gene TRBV5-1; weak D call: TRBD2 (5 bases). Germline V CDR1 and CDR2: SGHRS, YFSETQ. The CDR3 is made up of 16 amino acids. Deletions cut 4 bases from V and 0 bases from J, with 14 bases between. The full variable domain, in which reference TRBV5-1 and TRBJ2-1 provide the parts outside the CDR3, is KAGVTQTPRYLIKTRGQQVTLSCSPISGHRSVSWYQQTPGQGLQFLFEYFSETQRNKGNFPGRFSGRQFSNSRSEMNVSTLELGDSALYLCASSPLSGDSYNEQFFGPGTRLTVL.

This chain uses TRBV25-1 with TRBJ1-2, with TRBD1 as a possible D gene (6 bases). CDR1 MGHDK and CDR2 SYGVNS come from the germline V gene. The V gene lost 4 bases and the J gene lost 8 bases, with 11 bases spanning the gap. This CDR3 spans 12 amino acids. CDR3 amino acids: CASSGTGMGYTF. The CDR3 DNA reads TGTGCCAGCAGTGGAACAGGGATGGGCTACACCTTC.

As DNA, the CDR3 is TGTGCCAGCAGTCCGGACAGGGTGGTCACCTACGAGCAGTACTTC. Its protein product is CASSPDRVVTYEQYF. The J gene is TRBJ2-7, the V gene TRBV6-2 or TRBV6-3, with 8 bases that match TRBD1. The CDR3 contains 15 residues. Germline loops: CDR1 MNHEY, CDR2 SVGEGT. The V segment lost 5 bases and the J segment 2 bases; nucleotides outside the gene matches: 8.

The chain is built from TRBV6-6 and TRBJ1-5; D uncertain. V gave up 6 bases and J gave up 0 bases, with 12 bases separating them. The germline CDR1 and CDR2 sequences are MNHNY and SVGAGI (reference sequence). The CDR3 is made up of 15 amino acids. The CDR3 region is CASSERGLSNQPQHF. In nucleotides, the CDR3 is TGTGCCAGCAGCGAAAGAGGACTTAGCAATCAGCCCCAGCATTTT.

This clone was seen only once. Other DNA sequences from this sample encode an identical CDR3 as well. The rearrangement links TRBV29-1 to TRBJ1-1; TRBD1 matches 8 bases. The V gene's germline CDR1 is SQVTM and CDR2 ANQGSEA. Trimming took 6 bases from V and 8 from J; bases not matched to a gene: 5. The CDR3 runs to 11 residues. The CDR3 here is CSVGTGGEAFF. CDR3 bases: TGCAGCGTGGGCACAGGGGGGGAAGCTTTCTTT.

The chain combines TRBV29-1 with TRBJ1-1; TRBD1 might be the D (6 bases). There are 14 residues in the CDR3. Germline assignment: CDR1 SQVTM and CDR2 ANQGSEA. V lost 5 bases, J lost 1 base, and 14 bases lay in between. The CDR3 DNA follows: TGCAGCGTTCAGAGGGGGGGAAGGAACACTGAAGCTTTCTTT. It codes for CSVQRGGRNTEAFF.

This chain connects TRBV6-2 or TRBV6-3 to TRBJ1-5, with D possibly being TRBD1 (6 bases). The CDR3 spans 20 residues. CDR1 MNHEY and CDR2 SVGEGT come from the germline V gene. Trimming left V 0 bases short and J 2 bases short, with 23 bases between. The DNA for the CDR3 is TGTGCCAGCAGTTACTCCCCTCAGCGGACAGCTCTAGGTGGCAATCAGCCCCAGCATTTT. This translates into CASSYSPQRTALGGNQPQHF.

The chain links TRBV5-8 to TRBJ1-1; no definite D call. V lost 7 bases and J lost 5, with 6 bases in between. CDR3 length: 10 residues. The germline V gene encodes CDR1 SGHTS and CDR2 YDEGEE. CDR3 DNA: TGTGCCAGCGGTAGAACTGAAGCTTTCTTT. The encoded protein is CASGRTEAFF.

This sequence joins TRBV5-1 and TRBJ2-7; 14 positions match TRBD2. J gave up 6 bases and V 4 bases, and 3 bases lay outside the gene matches. CDR1 and CDR2 (germline): SGHRS, YFSETQ. The CDR3 contains 14 residues. The CDR3 here is CASSMGLAGAEQYF. CDR3 coding DNA: TGCGCCAGCAGCATGGGACTAGCGGGAGCCGAGCAGTACTTC. The whole variable domain, filled in from reference TRBV5-1 and TRBJ2-7, reads KAGVTQTPRYLIKTRGQQVTLSCSPISGHRSVSWYQQTPGQGLQFLFEYFSETQRNKGNFPGRFSGRQFSNSRSEMNVSTLELGDSALYLCASSMGLAGAEQYFGPGTRLTVT.

The chain carries TRBV2 and TRBJ1-1; 10 bases line up with TRBD1. V lost 7 bases and J lost 6; bases outside the gene matches: 8. Germline loops: CDR1 SNHLY, CDR2 FYNNEI. The CDR3 runs 14 residues. CDR3: CASMVRQGAAEAFF. The CDR3 DNA sequence: TGTGCCAGCATGGTCAGACAGGGGGCGGCTGAAGCTTTCTTT. Based on the CDR3 plus reference TRBV2 and TRBJ1-1, the full variable domain is EPEVTQTPSHQVTQMGQEVILRCVPISNHLYFYWYRQILGQKVEFLVSFYNNEISEKSEIFDDQFSVERPDGSNFTLKIRSTKLEDSAMYFCASMVRQGAAEAFFGQGTRLTVV.

This clone has a single count. The chain is built from TRBV18 and TRBJ1-6; D might be TRBD1 (6 bases). The CDR3 sequence is 18 residues long. Trimming took 3 bases from V and 6 from J, leaving 21 bases between them. The germline gives CDR1 KGHSH, CDR2 LQKENI. For the CDR3, the DNA is TGTGCCAGCTCACCCGGTACGACAGGTCAATTGCTTAATTCACCCCTCCACTTT. It is translated as CASSPGTTGQLLNSPLHF.

This clone is a singleton in its sample. The genes are TRBV19 and TRBJ2-1, with TRBD1 identical over 10 bases. This CDR3 is built from 16 residues. Germline values: CDR1 LNHDA, CDR2 SQIVND (reference sequence). J lost 4 bases, V lost 5 bases, and 8 bases had no gene match. Here the CDR3 reads CASSPDRGQGYNEQFF. CDR3 DNA: TGTGCCAGTAGTCCAGACAGGGGGCAGGGTTACAATGAGCAGTTCTTC.

The rearrangement links TRBV4-1 to TRBJ2-1; 9 positions match TRBD2. The CDR3 totals 19 residues. CDR1 and CDR2 from the germline V gene are MGHRA and YSYEKL. The trim removed 0 bases at V and 1 base at J, leaving 10 bases unmatched. DNA of the CDR3: TGCGCCAGCAGCCAAGATTCTAGCGGGGCCTGGGGATCCTACAATGAGCAGTTCTTC. Its protein is CASSQDSSGAWGSYNEQFF.

The rearrangement uses TRBV6-5 and TRBJ1-1; the match to TRBD1 covers 8 bases. The J segment lost 3 bases and the V segment lost 2 bases, leaving 8 bases of the junction unmatched. Germline loops: CDR1 MNHEY, CDR2 SVGAGI. The CDR3 runs 16 residues. The CDR3 bases are TGTGCCAGCAGTTACGTCGCAGGACAGGGAGACACTGAAGCTTTCTTT. It codes for CASSYVAGQGDTEAFF.

J is TRBJ1-1 and V is TRBV30; 9 nucleotides agree with TRBD1. The V gene's germline CDR1 is GTSNPN and CDR2 SVGIG (reference sequence). The ends lost 1 base at V and 8 bases at J; junction bases unmatched: 5. The CDR3 is 13 amino acids. The CDR3 sequence is CAWSGTGVGEAFF. The CDR3 region has the DNA TGTGCCTGGAGTGGGACAGGGGTCGGGGAAGCTTTCTTT.

This clone was counted between two and nine times. The chain is built from TRBV20-1 and TRBJ2-7; 8 bases line up with TRBD2. CDR1 and CDR2 (germline): DFQATT, SNEGSKA (reference sequence). J was trimmed by 3 bases and V by 3 bases; bases with no gene match: 10. The CDR3 is made up of 15 amino acids. CDR3 amino acids: CSASRGGAGHYEQYF. CDR3 DNA sequence: TGCAGTGCTAGTCGGGGGGGAGCGGGGCACTACGAGCAGTACTTC.

V is TRBV7-2 and J is TRBJ1-2; D remains ambiguous. From germline, CDR1 is SGHTA and CDR2 FQGNSA. The germline V and J ends were trimmed by 1 base and 3 bases, with 12 bases remaining between them. The CDR3 is 15 amino acids. The CDR3 bases are TGTGCCAGCAGCTTAGATCCCGGGGAATACTATGGCTACACCTTC. Its protein is CASSLDPGEYYGYTF.

The chain links TRBV11-3 to TRBJ2-7, with a weak D call TRBD1 (5 bases). Between the trimmed V and J ends, which lost 4 bases and 6 bases, there was a span of 13 bases. The germline V gene has CDR1 SGHNT and CDR2 YENEEA. This CDR3 has 13 residues. The CDR3 DNA is TGTGCCAGCAGCTACGCGGTTAGGGGCGAGCAGTACTTC. This gives the protein CASSYAVRGEQYF.

The chain joins TRBV30 to TRBJ1-1; no clear D gene. The germline V and J ends were trimmed by 1 base and 1 base, with 13 bases remaining between them. The CDR3 has 15 residues. Germline V lookup: CDR1 GTSNPN, CDR2 SVGIG (reference sequence). This CDR3 is CAWSGIARWNTEAFF. The CDR3 region has the DNA TGTGCCTGGAGTGGAATCGCCCGGTGGAACACTGAAGCTTTCTTT. Combining the CDR3 with reference TRBV30 and TRBJ1-1 gives the whole variable domain SQTIHQWPATLVQPVGSPLSLECTVEGTSNPNLYWYRQAAGRGLQLLFYSVGIGQISSEVPQNLSASRPQDRQFILSSKKLLLSDSGFYLCAWSGIARWNTEAFFGQGTRLTVV.

The chain uses TRBV7-8 and TRBJ1-1; a possible D gene is TRBD1 (6 bases). The CDR3 loop spans 15 amino acids. Germline values: CDR1 SGHVS, CDR2 FQNEAQ. Trimming took off 5 bases at V and 4 bases at J, with 17 bases between the two ends. The CDR3 spells CASSPSYRAGTEAFF. CDR3 DNA sequence: TGTGCCAGCAGCCCGTCCTACAGGGCGGGCACTGAAGCTTTCTTT.

V and J are TRBV10-3 and TRBJ1-2; 9 bases line up with TRBD1. This CDR3 region has 14 residues. With 6 bases clipped from V and 2 bases from J, the junction kept 4 bases outside the gene matches. Germline V lookup: CDR1 ENHRY, CDR2 SYGVKD. CDR3 nucleotide sequence: TGTGCCATCAGGCAAGGACAGGGGAACTATGGCTACACCTTC. This encodes CAIRQGQGNYGYTF.